This T cell receptor beta chain originates from a study of T cell responses to AZD1222 COVID-19 vaccine. This CDR3 comprises 14 residues. Germline V gives CDR1 KGHDR, CDR2 SFDVKD. V lost 4 bases and J lost 5; bases outside the gene matches: 4. Here immunoSEQ multiplex PCR was the method, and the copy in TCRdb shows in-frame clones only, minus some. The sample includes 150,000 to 200,000 clones, 80% to 95% seen only once; the top ten take about 4.2%. The sequencing here drew on peripheral blood, taken on day 0 of AZD1222 vaccination. This sequence was found in an adult in good health. The genes are TRBV24-1 and TRBJ1-2; TRBD1 matches 9 bases. This CDR3 reads CATSEPGQGYGYTF. The CDR3 DNA sequence: TGTGCCACCAGTGAACCAGGACAGGGGTATGGCTACACCTTC.